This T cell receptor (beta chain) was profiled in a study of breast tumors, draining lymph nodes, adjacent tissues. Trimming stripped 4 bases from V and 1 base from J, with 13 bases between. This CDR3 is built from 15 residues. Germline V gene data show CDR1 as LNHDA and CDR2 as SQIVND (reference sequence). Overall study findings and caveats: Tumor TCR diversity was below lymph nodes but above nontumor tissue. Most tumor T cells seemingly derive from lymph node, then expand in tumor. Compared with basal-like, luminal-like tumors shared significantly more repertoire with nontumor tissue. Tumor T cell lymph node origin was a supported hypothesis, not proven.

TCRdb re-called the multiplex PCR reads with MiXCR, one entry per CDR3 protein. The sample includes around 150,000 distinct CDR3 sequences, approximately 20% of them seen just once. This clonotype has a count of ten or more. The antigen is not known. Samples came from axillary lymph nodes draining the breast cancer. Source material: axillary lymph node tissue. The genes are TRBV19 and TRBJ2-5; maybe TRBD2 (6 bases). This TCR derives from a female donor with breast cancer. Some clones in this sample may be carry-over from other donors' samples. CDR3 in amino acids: CASSNPGGAQETQYF. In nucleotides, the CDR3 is TGTGCCAGTAGTAATCCCGGAGGGGCCCAAGAGACCCAGTACTTC.